The 28 T cell receptor beta chains given below trace back to one sample, sequenced in a study of T cell responses to AZD1222 COVID-19 vaccine. The method was immunoSEQ multiplex PCR; TCRdb's version includes in-frame clones alone and lacks a portion of them. This table has 130,000 to 150,000 clones, over 75% appearing once. This specimen consisted of peripheral blood, obtained on day 0 of AZD1222 vaccination. The receptor source for this set is an adult in good health.

This chain uses TRBV5-8 with TRBJ1-6; 8 nucleotides line up with TRBD1. Germline CDR1 is SGHTS and CDR2 is YDEGEE. The length of the CDR3 is 16 residues. J was trimmed by 7 bases and V by 0 bases; bases with no gene match: 6. CDR3 DNA: TGTGCCAGCAGCTTGGGGGACAGGTCGGGGAATTCACCCCTCCACTTT. This codes for CASSLGDRSGNSPLHF.

The V call is TRBV12-3 or TRBV12-4, the J call TRBJ2-5; TRBD1 matches at 7 bases. This CDR3 has 13 residues. V trimming: 5 bases; J trimming: 4 bases; junction bases outside the gene matches: 4. CDR3 region: CASSHRQGETQYF. CDR3 in DNA: TGTGCCAGCAGTCATAGACAGGGAGAGACCCAGTACTTC.

The chain has TRBV5-1 and TRBJ2-7; 10 nucleotides align to TRBD2. The ends lost 4 bases at V and 7 bases at J; junction bases unmatched: 14. This CDR3 spans 16 amino acids. Looked up from germline, CDR1 is SGHRS and CDR2 is YFSETQ. The CDR3 sequence is CASSPLAGDYLPEQYF. Here the CDR3 DNA reads TGCGCCAGCAGCCCTCTAGCGGGGGACTACCTACCTGAGCAGTACTTC. The whole variable domain, remainder taken from reference TRBV5-1 and TRBJ2-7, is KAGVTQTPRYLIKTRGQQVTLSCSPISGHRSVSWYQQTPGQGLQFLFEYFSETQRNKGNFPGRFSGRQFSNSRSEMNVSTLELGDSALYLCASSPLAGDYLPEQYFGPGTRLTVT.

The chain has TRBV5-5 and TRBJ2-5; 7 positions match TRBD1. The CDR3 has 14 residues. CDR1 SGHKS and CDR2 YYEKEE come from the germline V gene (reference sequence). Germline trimming cut 5 bases from V and 5 bases from J; bases unmatched to any gene: 9. CDR3 in DNA: TGTGCCAGCAGGTTACAGGGGTTAGTGGAGACCCAGTACTTC. Translation: CASRLQGLVETQYF.

The chain recombines TRBV7-2 with TRBJ2-1, with D perhaps matching TRBD2 (7 bases). From germline, CDR1 is SGHTA and CDR2 FQGNSA. V shed 5 bases and J shed 10 bases, with 21 bases lying between them. This CDR3 contains 15 residues. The CDR3 DNA reads as TGTGCCAGCAGCCTTCGGGGCGGGGGCGTTGGGGAGCAGTTCTTC. Encoded protein: CASSLRGGGVGEQFF.

This clone has a single count. The genes are TRBV19 and TRBJ2-1; 9 nucleotides agree with TRBD2. Trimming cost V 9 bases and J 0 bases; bases outside gene matches: 6. The V gene's germline CDR1 is LNHDA and CDR2 SQIVND (reference sequence). The CDR3 length is 15 residues. CDR3 sequence: CASAVSGSSYNEQFF. As DNA, the CDR3 is TGTGCCAGCGCGGTTAGCGGGAGCTCCTACAATGAGCAGTTCTTC.

The chain joins TRBV9 to TRBJ2-5; no clear D. Germline CDR1 SGDLS, CDR2 YYNGEE. The CDR3 loop spans 14 amino acids. Trimming took 0 bases from V and 4 from J, leaving 10 bases between them. In DNA form, the CDR3 reads TGTGCCAGCAGCGTAGGGATGTCGGGAGAGACCCAGTACTTC. It yields the protein CASSVGMSGETQYF.

J is TRBJ1-6 and V is TRBV6-5; D is undetermined. Germline V gives CDR1 MNHEY, CDR2 SVGAGI. This CDR3 has 12 residues. V was trimmed by 2 bases and J by 9 bases, leaving 5 bases between them. The CDR3 loop is CASSYPSSPLHF. The CDR3 DNA is TGTGCCAGCAGTTACCCCAGTTCACCCCTCCACTTT.

This clone was found a few times. The chain couples TRBV9 to TRBJ2-3; TRBD1 agrees at 7 bases. This CDR3 has 15 amino acids. V lost 4 bases to trimming and J lost 4 bases; unmatched junction nucleotides: 9. From germline, CDR1 is SGDLS and CDR2 YYNGEE. The CDR3 is CASSPTTGAADTQYF. The DNA of the CDR3 is TGTGCCAGCAGCCCTACAACAGGGGCTGCAGATACGCAGTATTTT.

On this clone: Different DNA sequences within this sample yield the same CDR3. The chain links TRBV7-9 to TRBJ1-5; the match to TRBD1 covers 7 bases. Looked up from germline, CDR1 is SEHNR and CDR2 is FQNEAQ (reference sequence). The CDR3 is made up of 14 amino acids. J gave up 3 bases and V 4 bases, and 3 bases lay outside the gene matches. The CDR3 reads CASSSTGPNQPQHF. The CDR3 DNA sequence: TGTGCCAGCAGCTCGACAGGGCCCAATCAGCCCCAGCATTTT.

This rearrangement joins TRBV4-1 to TRBJ2-3, with D possibly called TRBD1 or TRBD2 (7 bases each). CDR1 MGHRA and CDR2 YSYEKL come from the germline V gene. The length of the CDR3 is 16 residues. Trimming took off 1 base at V and 4 bases at J, with 15 bases between the two ends. CDR3 in amino acids: CASSQGPQGGADTQYF. CDR3 bases: TGCGCCAGCAGCCAAGGTCCCCAGGGGGGGGCAGATACGCAGTATTTT.

This clone was found once. V gene TRBV5-1 combines with J gene TRBJ1-1, with 10 bases matching TRBD1. Germline CDR1 is SGHRS and CDR2 is YFSETQ. The CDR3 runs 15 residues. Germline trimming cut 4 bases from V and 6 bases from J; bases unmatched to any gene: 9. The CDR3 loop is CASSPGTGATPEAFF. DNA for the CDR3: TGCGCCAGCAGCCCGGGGACAGGGGCCACCCCTGAAGCTTTCTTT.

The chain combines TRBV19 with TRBJ2-3, with D unclear. Trimming cost V 2 bases and J 2 bases, with 8 bases left between them. This CDR3 has 14 residues. Germline V gene sequence: CDR1 LNHDA, CDR2 SQIVND (reference sequence). Written as DNA, the CDR3 is TGTGCCAGTAGTATAACAGCGATCACAGATACGCAGTATTTT. Encoded protein: CASSITAITDTQYF. The entire variable domain, with the rest obtained from reference TRBV19 and TRBJ2-3, is as follows: DGGITQSPKYLFRKEGQNVTLSCEQNLNHDAMYWYRQDPGQGLRLIYYSQIVNDFQKGDIAEGYSVSREKKESFPLTVTSAQKNPTAFYLCASSITAITDTQYFGPGTRLTVL.

The rearrangement links TRBV15 to TRBJ1-2, with D possibly TRBD1 on 6 matching bases. Germline loops: CDR1 LNHNV, CDR2 YYDKDF (reference sequence). The CDR3 consists of 15 residues. Deletions cut 0 bases from V and 7 bases from J, with 15 bases between. For the CDR3, the DNA is TGTGCCACCAGCAGAGATCGGGGGGGGGCTGGTGGCTACACCTTC. Translating gives CATSRDRGGAGGYTF.

The genes are TRBV7-3 and TRBJ1-1; TRBD1 is a possible D gene (5 bases). Trimming shortened V by 3 bases and J by 1 base, and 6 bases separated the two germline ends. The CDR3 length is 13 residues. CDR1 is SGHTA and CDR2 is FQGTGA in the germline V gene. The DNA of the CDR3 is TGTGCCAGCAGCTTTAGGGGGAACACTGAAGCTTTCTTT. It specifies CASSFRGNTEAFF. The full variable domain, with the rest looked up from reference TRBV7-3 and TRBJ1-1, is GAGVSQTPSNKVTEKGKYVELRCDPISGHTALYWYRQSLGQGPEFLIYFQGTGAADDSGLPNDRFFAVRPEGSVSTLKIQRTERGDSAVYLCASSFRGNTEAFFGQGTRLTVV.

This clone was seen only once. The CDR3 nucleotides are TGCGCCAGCAGCTCTACAGGGTCGGACACTGAAGCTTTCTTT. Translating gives CASSSTGSDTEAFF. The V gene is TRBV5-1, the J gene TRBJ1-1; weak D call: TRBD1 (6 bases). This CDR3 is 14 amino acids long. CDR1 is SGHRS and CDR2 is YFSETQ in the germline V gene. V was pared by 3 bases and J by 3 bases, with 12 bases between.

DNA of the CDR3: TGCAGTGCTAGTTCCGTCAGCCTAAAGTGGGGCACTGAAGCTTTCTTT. Translated, it gives CSASSVSLKWGTEAFF. This chain uses TRBV20-1 with TRBJ1-1; D ambiguous. The CDR3 loop spans 16 amino acids. CDR1 and CDR2 from the germline V gene are DFQATT and SNEGSKA (reference sequence). V was clipped by 3 bases and J by 4 bases, with 21 bases between them.

The V and J genes are TRBV27 and TRBJ1-1; D is possibly TRBD1 (5 bases). CDR3 length: 13 residues. The ends were cut back, 6 bases at V and 4 bases at J, with 12 bases in the middle. Germline V gene sequence: CDR1 MNHEY, CDR2 SMNVEV (reference sequence). Here the CDR3 DNA reads TGTGCCAGCAGATCCACAGGCACCACTGAAGCTTTCTTT. Protein product: CASRSTGTTEAFF.

The chain couples TRBV5-1 to TRBJ2-5; TRBD2 is a possible D gene (6 bases). The CDR3 covers 16 residues. The germline V and J ends were trimmed by 0 bases and 3 bases, with 15 bases remaining between them. Germline CDR1 is SGHRS and CDR2 is YFSETQ. CDR3 sequence: CASSLVGSSAKETQYF. The CDR3, as DNA: TGCGCCAGCAGCTTGGTAGGTTCTAGCGCGAAAGAGACCCAGTACTTC.

This rearrangement joins TRBV7-2 to TRBJ1-1; D gene unclear. Germline CDR1 SGHTA, CDR2 FQGNSA. With 3 bases removed from V and 2 bases from J, the gap between germline ends came to 10 bases. The CDR3 is made up of 14 amino acids. CDR3 protein: CASSLALTNTEAFF. The CDR3 DNA is TGTGCCAGCAGCTTGGCGCTAACCAACACTGAAGCTTTCTTT. The full variable domain, completed using reference TRBV7-2 and TRBJ1-1, is GAGVSQSPSNKVTEKGKDVELRCDPISGHTALYWYRQSLGQGLEFLIYFQGNSAPDKSGLPSDRFSAERTGGSVSTLTIQRTQQEDSAVYLCASSLALTNTEAFFGQGTRLTVV.

The V gene is TRBV2, the J gene TRBJ1-4, with D maybe TRBD1 (6 bases). The CDR3 runs to 14 residues. Per the germline V gene, CDR1 is SNHLY and CDR2 is FYNNEI. V was pared by 6 bases and J by 3 bases, with 11 bases between. DNA of the CDR3: TGTGCCAGCAGGGAGGACAGTGCTAATGAAAAACTGTTTTTT. Its protein is CASREDSANEKLFF. Full variable domain (outside the CDR3, taken from reference TRBV2 and TRBJ1-4): EPEVTQTPSHQVTQMGQEVILRCVPISNHLYFYWYRQILGQKVEFLVSFYNNEISEKSEIFDDQFSVERPDGSNFTLKIRSTKLEDSAMYFCASREDSANEKLFFGSGTQLSVL.

This clone has just one count. The chain combines TRBV3-1 (or the pseudogene TRBV3-2) with TRBJ2-7; D tentatively fits TRBD1 or TRBD2 (5 bases each). The CDR3 consists of 15 residues. CDR1 is LGHDT, CDR2 YNNKEL, per germline (reference sequence). Trimming took 4 bases from V and 0 from J, leaving 13 bases between them. The CDR3 reads CASSLTWDHSYEQYF. CDR3 bases: TGTGCCAGCAGCCTAACTTGGGACCACTCCTACGAGCAGTACTTC.

This clone appeared once. This rearrangement joins TRBV3-1 (or the pseudogene TRBV3-2) to TRBJ2-7; D is undetermined. V lost 2 bases and J 5 bases, leaving 13 bases between the germline ends. CDR3 length equals 14 residues. CDR1 is LGHDT, CDR2 YNNKEL, per germline (reference sequence). As DNA, the CDR3 is TGTGCCAGCAGCCAAAGACTGGTCGGCCACGAGCAGTACTTC. Protein product: CASSQRLVGHEQYF.

The chain employs TRBV19 and TRBJ1-2, with D perhaps TRBD1 (5 bases). Germline CDR1 is LNHDA and CDR2 is SQIVND (reference sequence). The CDR3 loop spans 15 amino acids. V dropped 0 bases and J dropped 5 bases, with 13 bases sitting between them. The DNA for the CDR3 is TGTGCCAGTAGTATAGATTCCCGACAGTTATATGGCTACACCTTC. It specifies CASSIDSRQLYGYTF.

This clone was detected a few times. The chain has TRBV9 and TRBJ1-1; no firm D call. The germline V and J ends were trimmed by 0 bases and 9 bases, with 15 bases remaining between them. CDR1 is SGDLS, CDR2 YYNGEE, per germline. This CDR3 has 14 amino acids. The CDR3 is CASSVEVTSQQAFF. As DNA, the CDR3 is TGTGCCAGCAGCGTAGAGGTGACCTCTCAGCAAGCTTTCTTT.

This chain's CDR3 is CASTIAPDTQYF. Here the CDR3 DNA reads TGTGCCAGCACCATAGCCCCAGATACGCAGTATTTT. The chain couples TRBV12-3 or TRBV12-4 to TRBJ2-3; no clear D gene. The CDR3 runs 12 residues. V lost 7 bases and J 4 bases, leaving 9 bases between the germline ends.

The J gene is TRBJ1-1, the V gene TRBV5-1, with 7 bases lining up with TRBD1. The germline V gene encodes CDR1 SGHRS and CDR2 YFSETQ. This CDR3 has 17 residues. Germline trimming cut 0 bases from V and 0 bases from J; bases unmatched to any gene: 8. In nucleotides, the CDR3 is TGCGCCAGCAGCTTGGTTCTGACAGGGTACATGAACACTGAAGCTTTCTTT. The encoded protein is CASSLVLTGYMNTEAFF.

The genes are TRBV12-2 and TRBJ2-1. TRBV12-2 is classified as a pseudogene. The CDR3 contains 17 residues. DNA of the CDR3: TGTGCAAGTCGGTTGGGATGGACGTCTAAGTCCTACAATGAGCAGTTCTTC. Translation: CASRLGWTSKSYNEQFF.